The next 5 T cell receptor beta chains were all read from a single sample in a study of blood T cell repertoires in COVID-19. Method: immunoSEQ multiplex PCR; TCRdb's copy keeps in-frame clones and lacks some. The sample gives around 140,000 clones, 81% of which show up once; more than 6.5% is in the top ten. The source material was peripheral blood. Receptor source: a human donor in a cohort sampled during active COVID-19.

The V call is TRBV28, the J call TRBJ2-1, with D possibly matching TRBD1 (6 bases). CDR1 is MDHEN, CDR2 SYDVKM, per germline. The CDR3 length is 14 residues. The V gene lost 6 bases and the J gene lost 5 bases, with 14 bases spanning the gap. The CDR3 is CASRRSGENNEQFF. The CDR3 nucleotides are TGTGCCAGCAGACGCTCAGGGGAAAACAATGAGCAGTTCTTC.

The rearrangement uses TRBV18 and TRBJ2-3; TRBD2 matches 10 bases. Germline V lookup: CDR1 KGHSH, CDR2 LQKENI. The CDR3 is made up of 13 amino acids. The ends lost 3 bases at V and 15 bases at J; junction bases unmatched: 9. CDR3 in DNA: TGTGCCAGCTCACCCCCTCAGCGGGAGGGCTGTTATTTT. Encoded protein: CASSPPQREGCYF.

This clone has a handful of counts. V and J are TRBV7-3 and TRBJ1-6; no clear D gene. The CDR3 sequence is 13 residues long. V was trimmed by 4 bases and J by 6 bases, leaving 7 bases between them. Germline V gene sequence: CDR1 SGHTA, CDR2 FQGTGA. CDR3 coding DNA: TGTGCCAGCAGCTCCGACACTAATTCACCCCTCCACTTT. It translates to CASSSDTNSPLHF.

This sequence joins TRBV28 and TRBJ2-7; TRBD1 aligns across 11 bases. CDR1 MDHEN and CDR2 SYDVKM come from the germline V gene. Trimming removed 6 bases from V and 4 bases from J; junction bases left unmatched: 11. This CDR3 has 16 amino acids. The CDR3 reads CASRPEGQGGNYEQYF. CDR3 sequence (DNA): TGTGCCAGCAGGCCCGAGGGACAGGGGGGCAATTACGAGCAGTACTTC.

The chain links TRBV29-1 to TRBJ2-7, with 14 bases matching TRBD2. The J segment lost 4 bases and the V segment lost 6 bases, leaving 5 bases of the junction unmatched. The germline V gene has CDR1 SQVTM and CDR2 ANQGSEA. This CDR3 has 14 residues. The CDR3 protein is CSVGLAGVGYEQYF. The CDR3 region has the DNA TGCAGCGTGGGACTAGCGGGAGTAGGGTACGAGCAGTACTTC.